What follows are 30 T cell receptor beta chains derived from one specimen sequenced in a study of regulatory T cells in long-lasting Graves disease. Time point indicated: newly diagnosed GD, antithyroid drugs for less than 3 months. RNA extracted from PBMCs served as the sequencing template. iRepertoire HTBI primers and Arm-PCR of CDR3 regions built TCR beta libraries. TCRdb reprocessed the multiplex PCR reads via MiXCR and lists one record per CDR3 protein. The sample records 680,000 or so distinct CDR3 sequences, roughly 16% being singletons. These data also featured in a second study, about T cells in Graves' hyperthyroidism and ophthalmopathy.

The sample here was peripheral blood mononuclear cells (PBMCs), taken at new diagnosis, from a patient treated with antithyroid drugs. The source is a woman in her 30s with Graves disease.

On this clonotype: This sequence may be a read error, since a much larger clone differs from it by one base. This chain joins TRBV6-5 and TRBJ1-2, with D uncertain. Trimming left V 0 bases short and J 4 bases short, with 15 bases between. The CDR3 is 16 residues long. Germline V lookup: CDR1 MNHEY, CDR2 SVGAGI. CDR3 amino acids: CASSYSGRVGGYGYTF. CDR3 nucleotides: TGTGCCAGCAGTTACTCCGGACGGGTGGGAGGCTATGGCTACACCTTC.

There are a few counts of this clonotype. The chain employs TRBV6-5 and TRBJ2-3; no reliable D call. CDR3 size: 16 residues. CDR1 is MNHEY, CDR2 SVGAGI, per germline. V lost 2 bases, J lost 0 bases, and 12 bases lay in between. This chain's CDR3 is CASSYEVGISTDTQYF. The CDR3 bases are TGTGCCAGCAGTTACGAGGTGGGGATTAGCACAGATACGCAGTATTTT.

A few counts support this clonotype. This chain joins TRBV5-1 and TRBJ1-4; D is ambiguous. The CDR3 sequence is 16 residues long. V was pared by 0 bases and J by 8 bases, with 17 bases between. CDR1 is SGHRS, CDR2 YFSETQ, per germline. Written as DNA, the CDR3 is TGCGCCAGCAGCTTGGCCTTCGGGGTGGGAAAGGAAAAACTGTTTTTT. Translated: CASSLAFGVGKEKLFF.

This chain links TRBV2 with TRBJ1-1, with TRBD1 matching over 7 bases. J was trimmed by 6 bases and V by 3 bases; bases with no gene match: 7. CDR3 length: 14 amino acids. Germline V gene sequence: CDR1 SNHLY, CDR2 FYNNEI. The CDR3 DNA follows: TGTGCCAGCAGTGACGAGGGGGCTGGGTCTGAAGCTTTCTTT. It translates to CASSDEGAGSEAFF.

V gene TRBV4-1 combines with J gene TRBJ2-2; 10 bases line up with TRBD1. Germline V gene sequence: CDR1 MGHRA, CDR2 YSYEKL. With 1 base clipped from V and 2 bases from J, the junction kept 13 bases outside the gene matches. CDR3 size: 20 residues. In nucleotides, the CDR3 is TGCGCCAGCAGCCAAGTTAGGACAGGGGGTGCCAGAAAAAACACCGGGGAGCTGTTTTTT. Translated, it gives CASSQVRTGGARKNTGELFF.

This clonotype was seen more than once but under ten times. V gene TRBV20-1 combines with J gene TRBJ1-1; D possibly corresponds to TRBD1 (5 bases). V shed 5 bases and J shed 1 base, with 17 bases lying between them. CDR1 and CDR2 (germline): DFQATT, SNEGSKA (reference sequence). The CDR3 extends over 15 amino acids. CDR3 loop: CSALKAVRANTEAFF. Here the CDR3 DNA reads TGCAGTGCTCTAAAGGCCGTCAGGGCGAACACTGAAGCTTTCTTT.

There are many counts of this clonotype. The CDR3 DNA is TGTGCCAGCAGCTTGAACGTCGGCGGGTTGGGTGAGCAGTACTTC. This encodes CASSLNVGGLGEQYF. This sequence joins TRBV7-8 and TRBJ2-7; D is perhaps TRBD2 (5 bases). The CDR3 consists of 15 residues. The V end lost 3 bases, the J end lost 7 bases, and 19 bases lay between the germline ends. From germline, CDR1 is SGHVS and CDR2 FQNEAQ.

The sample holds one count of this clonotype. A read error may explain this, as a much larger clone is one base away. The chain combines TRBV20-1 with TRBJ1-4, with D perhaps TRBD1 (6 bases). Trimming stripped 6 bases from V and 7 bases from J, with 18 bases between. Per germline, CDR1 DFQATT and CDR2 SNEGSKA (reference sequence). CDR3 size: 14 residues. CDR3 nucleotides: TGCAGTGCGCCATCAGGGGTAGCTAGTGAAAAACTGTTTTTT. Translation gives CSAPSGVASEKLFF.

In this sample, this clonotype turned up many times. The chain joins TRBV28 to TRBJ2-7; D might be TRBD1 (5 bases). Germline CDR1 and CDR2: MDHEN and SYDVKM. The CDR3 covers 14 residues. V was cut by 0 bases and J by 5 bases, with 11 bases left in between. This CDR3 reads CASSLWQGGHEQYF. The CDR3 DNA sequence: TGTGCCAGCAGTTTATGGCAGGGTGGGCACGAGCAGTACTTC.

In this sample, this clonotype turned up many times. The chain couples TRBV5-5 to TRBJ2-3, with TRBD2 identical over 7 bases. CDR1 SGHKS and CDR2 YYEKEE come from the germline V gene (reference sequence). The V gene end was trimmed by 4 bases and the J gene end by 4 bases; junction bases not matched to a gene: 9. The CDR3 has 15 amino acids. CDR3 coding DNA: TGTGCCAGCAGCCTGGAGGGCGGGAGTCCAGATACGCAGTATTTT. It encodes CASSLEGGSPDTQYF.

This clonotype has ten or more counts. The chain joins TRBV28 to TRBJ1-1, with TRBD1 as a possible D gene (6 bases). The CDR3 is 16 amino acids. V shed 7 bases and J shed 2 bases, with 20 bases lying between them. Germline CDR1 MDHEN, CDR2 SYDVKM. CDR3: CASTSWAGGGNTEAFF. CDR3 bases: TGTGCCAGCACCTCATGGGCGGGGGGCGGAAACACTGAAGCTTTCTTT.

This clonotype was seen just once. This may stem from a read error, because a much larger clone lies one nucleotide away. The chain uses TRBV6-1 and TRBJ1-4; D not resolved. V dropped 10 bases and J dropped 17 bases, with 20 bases sitting between them. The CDR3 is 11 amino acids. Germline lookup yields CDR1 MNHNS and CDR2 SASEGT. DNA for the CDR3: TGTGCCACCACCCTAGGACCCCGATTCTTTTTT. Translating it yields CATTLGPRFFF.

Concerning this clonotype: The CDR3 does not close with the conserved phenylalanine or tryptophan, likely indicating a read error. The chain is built from TRBV5-6 and TRBJ2-2; D might be TRBD1 (5 bases). There are 12 residues in the CDR3. CDR1 SGHDT and CDR2 YYEEEE come from the germline V gene. The CDR3 coding sequence is TGCGCCAGTCGCAGGGAAACCGGGGAGCTGTTTCTT. This encodes CASRRETGELFL.

The V call is TRBV24-1, the J call TRBJ2-7; the D gene is possibly TRBD2 (5 bases). Looked up from germline, CDR1 is KGHDR and CDR2 is SFDVKD. CDR3 length: 12 amino acids. Deletions cut 3 bases from V and 6 bases from J, with 8 bases between. CDR3 nucleotides: TGTGCCACCAGTGATGGAGGCGGCGAGCAGTACTTC. It specifies CATSDGGGEQYF.

Only a few counts were recorded for this clonotype. V and J are TRBV25-1 and TRBJ2-5; no definite D call. The CDR3 sequence is 15 residues long. Per the germline V gene, CDR1 is MGHDK and CDR2 is SYGVNS. V shed 4 bases and J shed 5 bases, with 17 bases lying between them. The CDR3 DNA reads TGTGCCAGCAGTGCCCCCCCCGGCGCGTCGGAGACCCAGTACTTC. As protein: CASSAPPGASETQYF.

This clonotype was observed at least ten times. The chain has TRBV6-1 and TRBJ1-4; TRBD1 matches 12 bases. V was pared by 6 bases and J by 10 bases, with 9 bases of the junction left unmatched. In germline, CDR1 is MNHNS, CDR2 SASEGT. The CDR3 length is 15 residues. The CDR3, as DNA: TGTGCCAGCAGGGACACCGGGACAGGGGGCGGAAAACTGTTTTTT. It translates to CASRDTGTGGGKLFF.

This clonotype has ten or more counts. The chain combines TRBV5-8 with TRBJ1-1; no clear D gene. Germline CDR1 reads SGHTS; CDR2 reads YDEGEE. Trimming left V 1 base short and J 1 base short, with 11 bases between. The CDR3 runs to 15 residues. The chain's CDR3 is CASSLRPAANTEAFF. The CDR3 bases are TGTGCCAGCAGCTTGCGCCCGGCCGCGAACACTGAAGCTTTCTTT.

The chain joins TRBV7-6 to TRBJ2-5, with 11 bases that match TRBD2. The V gene end was trimmed by 1 base and the J gene end by 4 bases; junction bases not matched to a gene: 11. The CDR3 is 18 residues long. Germline V lookup: CDR1 SGHVS, CDR2 FNYEAQ. In DNA form, the CDR3 reads TGTGCCAGCAGCTTAGATAGGCTAGCGGGAGGAAGAGGAGAGACCCAGTACTTC. Translating it yields CASSLDRLAGGRGETQYF. Full variable domain (rest looked up from reference TRBV7-6 and TRBJ2-5): GAGVSQSPRYKVTKRGQDVALRCDPISGHVSLYWYRQALGQGPEFLTYFNYEAQQDKSGLPNDRFSAERPEGSISTLTIQRTEQRDSAMYRCASSLDRLAGGRGETQYFGPGTRLLVL.

In this sample, this clonotype turned up once. The CDR3 loop is CASSLRVVNTGELFF. The DNA of the CDR3 is TGTGCCAGCAGCTTGCGGGTGGTGAACACCGGGGAGCTGTTTTTT. J is TRBJ2-2 and V is TRBV5-8, with D hard to call. The CDR3 has 15 residues. Trimming took off 1 base at V and 1 base at J, with 8 bases between the two ends. Germline CDR1 and CDR2: SGHTS and YDEGEE.

This chain uses TRBV5-4 with TRBJ2-2, with D unclear. Trimming cost V 1 base and J 7 bases, with 11 bases left between them. Germline V lookup: CDR1 SGHNT, CDR2 YYREEE (reference sequence). The CDR3 loop spans 14 amino acids. CDR3 in amino acids: CASSLRVVGGELFF. The DNA for the CDR3 is TGTGCCAGCAGCTTGAGAGTAGTGGGCGGGGAGCTGTTTTTT.

Ten or more counts support this clonotype. The gene calls are TRBV27 and TRBJ1-1; tentatively, D is TRBD1 (5 bases). This CDR3 region has 15 residues. The V end lost 0 bases, the J end lost 4 bases, and 12 bases lay between the germline ends. Germline V gene sequence: CDR1 MNHEY, CDR2 SMNVEV (reference sequence). The CDR3 nucleotides read TGTGCCAGCAGTTTATCGGGGGGAGGGAGCACTGAAGCTTTCTTT. It encodes CASSLSGGGSTEAFF.

The chain is built from TRBV3-1 and TRBJ2-7; D possibly corresponds to TRBD2 (5 bases). Trimming removed 4 bases at V and 1 base at J, with 14 bases between. This CDR3 comprises 15 residues. The germline V gene has CDR1 LGHDT and CDR2 YNNKEL (reference sequence). The CDR3: CASSRSGGTSYEQYF. CDR3 sequence (DNA): TGTGCCAGCAGCCGGTCAGGAGGTACATCCTACGAGCAGTACTTC.

There are many counts of this clonotype. This chain links TRBV2 with TRBJ2-1; 8 bases fit TRBD1. The CDR3 consists of 13 residues. Germline CDR1 and CDR2: SNHLY and FYNNEI. Trimming cost V 8 bases and J 6 bases; bases outside gene matches: 6. This CDR3 is CASSLDRANEQFF. The CDR3 DNA reads as TGTGCCAGCTCCCTGGACAGGGCCAATGAGCAGTTCTTC. Looking up the rest from reference TRBV2 and TRBJ2-1 gives the full variable domain: EPEVTQTPSHQVTQMGQEVILRCVPISNHLYFYWYRQILGQKVEFLVSFYNNEISEKSEIFDDQFSVERPDGSNFTLKIRSTKLEDSAMYFCASSLDRANEQFFGPGTRLTVL.

This clonotype came up many times. The junction shows a germline mismatch at one end, possibly a read error. The V and J genes are TRBV5-1 and TRBJ1-1, with D unresolved. Germline V CDR1 and CDR2: SGHRS, YFSETQ. The CDR3 runs 14 residues. For the CDR3, the DNA is TGTGCCAGCAGCTTATCGCCTGGGAACACTGAAGCTTTCTTT. As protein: CASSLSPGNTEAFF.

This clonotype was counted at least ten times. This chain joins TRBV6-1 and TRBJ1-5, with D possibly matching TRBD1 (5 bases). Deletions cut 5 bases from V and 4 bases from J, with 15 bases between. CDR1 is MNHNS, CDR2 SASEGT, per germline. The CDR3 length is 15 residues. The CDR3 region has the DNA TGTGCCAGCAGTCCGATCGGGACCGAGAATCAGCCCCAGCATTTT. It yields the protein CASSPIGTENQPQHF.

This chain uses TRBV5-1 with TRBJ2-2; TRBD2 matches at 13 bases. V was pared by 2 bases and J by 0 bases, with 4 bases of the junction left unmatched. Per germline, CDR1 SGHRS and CDR2 YFSETQ. CDR3 size: 18 residues. The CDR3 bases are TGCGCCAGCAGCTTCCGGACTAGCGGGGGTTCGAACACCGGGGAGCTGTTTTTT. Translated: CASSFRTSGGSNTGELFF.

This clonotype showed up just a few times. This chain links TRBV18 with TRBJ1-2; no definite D call. The V end was cut by 3 bases, the J end by 4 bases, with 15 bases between. The CDR3 length is 15 residues. Germline V gene lookup returns CDR1 KGHSH and CDR2 LQKENI. CDR3 DNA: TGTGCCAGCTCACCGAAACAAATAGTCCCCTATGGCTACACCTTC. Amino acids: CASSPKQIVPYGYTF.

This clonotype has more than one count but fewer than ten. This sequence joins TRBV11-1 and TRBJ1-3; D unclear. Looked up from germline, CDR1 is SGHAT and CDR2 is FQDESV (reference sequence). The CDR3 totals 15 residues. Between the trimmed V and J ends, which lost 4 bases and 0 bases, there was a span of 10 bases. The CDR3 region is CASSSPAFSGNTIYF. The CDR3 DNA sequence: TGTGCCAGCAGCTCGCCTGCTTTCTCTGGAAACACCATATATTTT. The entire variable domain, with the rest obtained from reference TRBV11-1 and TRBJ1-3, is as follows: EAEVAQSPRYKITEKSQAVAFWCDPISGHATLYWYRQILGQGPELLVQFQDESVVDDSQLPKDRFSAERLKGVDSTLKIQPAELGDSAMYLCASSSPAFSGNTIYFGEGSWLTVV.

This clonotype was observed many times. J is TRBJ2-1 and V is TRBV12-3 or TRBV12-4; 9 bases are a match to TRBD2. There are 14 residues in the CDR3. The trim removed 6 bases at V and 7 bases at J, leaving 7 bases unmatched. The CDR3 nucleotides are TGTGCCAGCAGCGAGACGCTAGCGGGAAATGAGCAGTTCTTC. This gives the protein CASSETLAGNEQFF.

This clonotype occurred many times. The chain combines TRBV28 with TRBJ1-2, with unresolved D. The germline CDR1 and CDR2 sequences are MDHEN and SYDVKM. V gave up 4 bases and J gave up 8 bases, with 20 bases separating them. This CDR3 is 15 amino acids long. For the CDR3, the DNA is TGTGCCAGCAGTTATTCCTCGGATCCCTCGGGGGGCTACACCTTC. Protein product: CASSYSSDPSGGYTF.